This TCR beta chain was captured in a study of blood T cell repertoires in COVID-19. This clone was picked up a small number of times. Losses at the gene ends were 7 bases for V and 0 bases for J; bases not matched to a gene: 9. The CDR3 is 15 amino acids. Germline V gives CDR1 MNHNY, CDR2 SVGAGI (reference sequence). Generated by immunoSEQ multiplex PCR, the TCRdb table keeps only in-frame clones and is missing some. Among just over 75,000 clones listed, over 80% were seen once. The J gene is TRBJ2-7, the V gene TRBV6-6, with 7 nucleotides matching TRBD1. The sample was peripheral blood. The clonotype was recovered from a middle-aged man with acute or convalescent COVID-19. The CDR3 loop reads CASNEGDRYSYEQYF. For the CDR3, the DNA is TGTGCCAGCAACGAAGGGGACAGATACTCCTACGAGCAGTACTTC.